The present T cell receptor beta chain was sequenced within a study of shared clonotypes between healthy human individuals (dated by TCRdb to 2019 to 2021). Describing the broader study: Three men and a couple of women, aged 18 to 49 years, made up the cohort. Per donor, three plates each were used for CD4 naive and CD4 memory, two for CD8 naive, and one for CD8 memory. Blood TCR repertoires of five healthy adults were deeply sequenced to estimate repertoire size and the extent of clonotype sharing between individuals. Different laboratories and diverse techniques were used to prepare libraries and sequence TCR repertoires, to increase sequencing depth and limit assay-specific biases. Leukapheresis yielded between about 0.85 and 10 billion PBMCs per donor.

TCR CDR3 regions were amplified from genomic DNA by multiplex PCR using the deep immunoSEQ assay. For each cell subset, the extracted genomic DNA was distributed evenly across all wells of several immunoSEQ 96-well plates, and each plate served as one replicate. Each replicate PCR for sorted subsets received about 210 ng genomic DNA, equal to about 30,000 T cell genomes. The purified libraries were quantified using a Qubit 3.0 fluorometer, sized with a Bioanalyzer 2100, and then quantified again using the KAPA Library Quantification kit. A separate single-read 150-cycle Illumina NextSeq 550 flow cell was used to sequence each immunoSEQ 96-well plate. The study's processing was this. Because only junctional sequences without quality scores were contained in the immunoSEQ output, filtering matching that applied to full-length reads could not be performed. Sequences were annotated with PyIR, a Python wrapper for IgBLAST v1.9, using IMGT germline references to assign V/J genes and CDR3. Reads were removed for weak V/J assignments (E-value above 1e-6), missing CDR3, stop codons, out-of-frame junctions, or ambiguous translated residues. V3J clonotypes were defined by identical inferred V gene, J gene, and CDR3 amino acid sequence. Percentage overlap between repertoires was calculated by dividing the number of shared unique clonotypes by the size of the smaller repertoire. Repertoire richness was assessed with RTK rarefaction, the Chao1 estimator, and Recon v2.1 estimates of unobserved clonotypes. Generation probabilities were computed with OLGA for all TCRbeta clonotypes obtained by the gDNA method from several donors. TCRdb re-hosts the immuneACCESS table, in-frame sequences only. Its copies lack some clones; in the studies checked, an unresolved V gene accounts for under half of them, and the cause for the rest is not known. Clone size and V and J calls were adopted from that table, with D and trimming inferred from the DNA. The sample contains roughly 300,000 clones, over 75% of them found a single time. The ten largest clones take up under 20% of the sample.

Only a few counts were recorded for this clone. Its antigen is still unknown. Base qualities are not at hand, and no much larger clone is one base apart. The donors were healthy, HIV-negative adults with no recently reported acute infections or vaccinations. Every donor was a Caucasian adult residing in Nashville, Tennessee, USA. The CD8 memory samples were a combination of magnetically selected CD45RO+ cells and CCR7-negative CD45RA+ effector memory (TemRA) cells. Blood was obtained by leukapheresis, after which PBMCs were separated by Ficoll-Histopaque density gradient centrifugation and cryopreserved in liquid nitrogen vapor phase. Analytical flow cytometry was used to check the purity and quantity of each magnetically sorted T cell population. Each sorted fraction had its genomic DNA isolated and then quantified by UV absorbance on a Nanodrop 2000c. General study outcomes and caveats: Even with the large sequencing depth, rarefaction of the sorted-subset datasets indicated that sequencing was incomplete. Based on pairwise subsampling, the degree of clonotype sharing among donors was expected to be affected by sequencing depth. Approximately 5% of naive CD4, 3.5% of naive CD8, around 2.3% of memory CD4, and 0.4% of memory CD8 clonotypes were shared across a handful of donors. Sampling was restricted to blood, and TCR repertoires in tissue are likely to differ from TCR repertoires in blood. Estimated clonotype richness was generally larger for naive than for memory subsets. The small number of donors limited the genetic and exposure-history diversity represented. Compared with non-shared clonotypes, the clonotypes found in all four sorted-subset donors had higher generation probabilities.

CDR1 and CDR2, per the germline V gene (reference sequence), are MNHEY and SMNVEV. Counted from cysteine to phenylalanine, this CDR3 has 13 amino acids. Solely the CDR3 DNA is kept, with 39 bases framed from the first base. V was cut back by 4 bases and J by 2 bases, leaving a gap of 9 bases between them. This sequence was found in a man aged 18 to 35 in good health. The receptor chain draws on TRBV27 and TRBJ2-7; matching of 5 bases hints at TRBD2 as the D gene. Material for sequencing was memory CD8+ T cells sorted from blood. The cell subset or site label for this specimen denotes: CD45RO+ cells pooled with CCR7-negative TemRA cells. In nucleotides, the sequence is TGTGCCAGCAGTTACGGGGTTGCCTACGAGCAGTACTTC. This codes for CASSYGVAYEQYF.